Listed below are T cell receptor beta chains from one sample, sequenced in a study of early T cells in non-severe SARS-CoV-2 infection. Each CDR3 protein gets one entry after TCRdb re-called the 5' RACE reads with MiXCR. This sample has about 69,000 distinct CDR3 sequences, with approximately 9.5% found just once. The sequencing sample was made of whole blood. These receptors all come from an adult who was a healthcare worker with PCR-confirmed SARS-CoV-2 infection or an uninfected control (not recorded which). CDR3s include the opening cysteine and the closing phenylalanine or tryptophan. A D gene is named only where the DNA matches it firmly. Rows give clone size only sometimes, using once, few, many, or a class for an expanded clone.

>TRBJ2-2|.|few|TRBV6-6
TGTGCCAGCAGTAACTCCCAGCGTATAGTGGGGGAGCTGTTTTTT
CASSNSQRIVGELFF
>TRBJ2-7|TRBD2|.|TRBV4-2
TGTGCCAGCAGCCCCCGAAGGAGCGGGGGCCTATACGAGCAGTACTTC
CASSPRRSGGLYEQYF
>TRBJ2-5|.|.|TRBV2
TGTGCCAGCCTTTTGGAGACCCAGTACTTC
CASLLETQYF
>TRBJ2-1|TRBD2|.|TRBV6-4
TGTGCCAGCGCGGAACTAGCGGGGGGTGAGCAGTTCTTC
CASAELAGGEQFF
>TRBJ1-1|.|.|TRBV7-9
TGTGCCAGCAGCTTACAGGGGAGCACTGAAGCTTTCTTT
CASSLQGSTEAFF
>TRBJ2-4|.|many|TRBV6-6
TGTGCCAGCAGATCCGGGACGGTCGCCAAAAACATTCAGTACTTC
CASRSGTVAKNIQYF
>TRBJ2-1|.|.|TRBV7-2
TGTGCCAGCAGCTTAGTCCGGGGGATGAAGAATGAGCAGTTCTTC
CASSLVRGMKNEQFF
>TRBJ2-7|.|.|TRBV27
TGTGCCAGCAGTTCCACCCCAACCTACGAGCAGTACTTC
CASSSTPTYEQYF
>TRBJ2-3|TRBD1|many|TRBV4-3
TGCGCCAGCAGCCAAGATGACAGGGGCAGGACGCAGTATTTT
CASSQDDRGRTQYF
>TRBJ2-7|TRBD2|few|TRBV9
TGTGCCAGCAGCGTAGGGCGGGAGTACTTCTACGAGCAGTACTTC
CASSVGREYFYEQYF
>TRBJ2-1|TRBD2|.|TRBV20-1
TGCAGCTCCGAATCTTTTCGGGAGGGCATCTCCTACAATGAGCAGTTCTTC
CSSESFREGISYNEQFF
>TRBJ2-5|.|many|TRBV2
TGTGCCAGCAGTGTAAGCCAAGAGACCCAGTACTTC
CASSVSQETQYF
>TRBJ2-7|.|many|TRBV13
TGTGCCAGCAGCCAGAGGCGGGCCGAGCAGTACTTC
CASSQRRAEQYF
>TRBJ1-2|TRBD1|many|TRBV20-1
TGCAGTGCCCCGAGGGCGACAGGGGGCAAGGGCTACACCTTC
CSAPRATGGKGYTF
>TRBJ2-3|.|.|TRBV29-1
TGCAGCGTTCTAAAAGCGGCTGGAGGCACAGATACGCAGTATTTT
CSVLKAAGGTDTQYF
>TRBJ2-3|TRBD1|many|TRBV30
TGTGCCTGGAGTGTAAATACAGGGGGCACAGATACGCAGTATTTT
CAWSVNTGGTDTQYF
>TRBJ2-2|.|few|TRBV15
TGTGCCACCAGCAGGGACATAAGCACCGGGGAGCTGTTTTTT
CATSRDISTGELFF
>TRBJ1-2|.|.|TRBV9
TGTGCCAGCAGCGGGACGGGAGGCGTCTATGGCTACACCTTC
CASSGTGGVYGYTF
>TRBJ2-2|.|few|TRBV20-1
TGCAGTGCTAGAGAGAACGGGGGCGCGAACACCGGGGAGCTGTTTTTT
CSARENGGANTGELFF
>TRBJ2-2|.|.|TRBV5-8
TGTGCCAGCAGCCCAAGATCGGGGTTCAGGGAGCTGTTTTTT
CASSPRSGFRELFF
>TRBJ1-1|TRBD1|many|TRBV20-1
TGCAGTGCTAGAAGGACAGGGGGCGTGAACACTGAAGCTTTCTTT
CSARRTGGVNTEAFF
>TRBJ2-7|TRBD1|many|TRBV20-1
TGCAGTGCTAGACAGGGGGCTCAAATGGGCGAGCAGTACTTC
CSARQGAQMGEQYF
>TRBJ2-1|.|many|TRBV20-1
TGCAGTGCTGGAGAGACTACTGGCAATGAGCAGTTCTTC
CSAGETTGNEQFF
>TRBJ2-2|TRBD2|.|TRBV29-1
TGCAGCGTGCGGATAGCGGGAGCCGGGGAGCTGTTTTTT
CSVRIAGAGELFF
>TRBJ2-3|TRBD2|many|TRBV5-8
TGTGCCAGCACCCTAGCGGGGGGGACAGATACGCAGTATTTT
CASTLAGGTDTQYF
>TRBJ2-6|TRBD1|many|TRBV14
TGTGCCAGCAGCCAAACAGGGGGCGCTTCTGGGGCCAACGTCCTGACTTTC
CASSQTGGASGANVLTF
>TRBJ2-7|.|few|TRBV12-3/TRBV12-4
TGTGCCAGCAGTTTTGGGCTTAGGTACGAGCAGTACTTC
CASSFGLRYEQYF
>TRBJ2-6|.|.|TRBV14
TGTGCCAGCAGCCAAGGAGACCTCTCTGGGGCCAACGTCCTGACTTTC
CASSQGDLSGANVLTF
>TRBJ2-2|.|many|TRBV10-2
TGCGCCAGCCGAACTACGAACACCGGGGAGCTGTTTTTT
CASRTTNTGELFF
>TRBJ2-5|TRBD1|few|TRBV24-1
TGTGCCACCAGTGACGACAGGGTCCAAGAGACCCAGTACTTC
CATSDDRVQETQYF
>TRBJ2-4|.|.|TRBV7-9
TGTGCCAGCAGCCCAACAGCAGTTCTAGCCAAAAACATTCAGTACTTC
CASSPTAVLAKNIQYF
>TRBJ2-1|TRBD2|many|TRBV6-2/TRBV6-3
TGTGCCAGCAGTTACGGCCTAGCGGGAGGGCAAACTGAGCAGTTCTTC
CASSYGLAGGQTEQFF
>TRBJ2-3|TRBD2|.|TRBV13
TGTGCCAGCAGCTTAAGCGGGAGGGCCCTCGGAGCAGATACGCAGTATTTT
CASSLSGRALGADTQYF
>TRBJ2-3|TRBD2|many|TRBV5-1
TGCGCCAGCAGCAGAGGGACTAGCGGTTTCTCGGTGGATACGCAGTATTTT
CASSRGTSGFSVDTQYF
>TRBJ2-1|TRBD2|.|TRBV4-1
TGCGCCAGCTCCCAGGCGGGACTAGCGCGTGATGAGCAGTTCTTC
CASSQAGLARDEQFF
>TRBJ1-1|.|many|TRBV20-1
TGCAGTGCTGATTCAGGGGAGAAAACTGAAGCTTTCTTT
CSADSGEKTEAFF